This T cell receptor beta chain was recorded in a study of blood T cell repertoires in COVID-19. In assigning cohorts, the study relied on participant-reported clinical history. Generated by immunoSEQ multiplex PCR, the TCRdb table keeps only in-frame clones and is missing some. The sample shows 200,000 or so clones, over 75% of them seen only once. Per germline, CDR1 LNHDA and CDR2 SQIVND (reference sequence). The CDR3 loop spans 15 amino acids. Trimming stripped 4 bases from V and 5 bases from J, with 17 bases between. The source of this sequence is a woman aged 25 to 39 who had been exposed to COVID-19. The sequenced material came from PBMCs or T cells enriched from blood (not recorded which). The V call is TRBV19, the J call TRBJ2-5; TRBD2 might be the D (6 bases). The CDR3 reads CASSTPAGTGETQYF. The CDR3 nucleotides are TGTGCCAGTAGTACCCCGGCCGGGACTGGGGAGACCCAGTACTTC.